This is a list of T cell receptor beta chains from one sample in a study of identical twins. TCRdb analysed the 5' RACE reads with MiXCR anew, one entry per CDR3 protein. Counted here are about 160,000 distinct CDR3 sequences, under 4.5% occurring once; the ten biggest clones make up roughly 8%. The specimen was memory T cells sorted from blood. The receptors come from a man aged 18 to 29 in good health. Both conserved end residues are part of each CDR3. A D gene is named only where the DNA matches it firmly. Rows give clone size only sometimes, using once, few, many, or a class for an expanded clone.

D gene	clone size	V gene	J gene	CDR3 DNA	CDR3 protein
NA	many	TRBV4-1	TRBJ1-6	TGCGCCAGCAGACCTACAGGGCCAAATTCACCCCTCCACTTT	CASRPTGPNSPLHF
TRBD2	few	TRBV11-2	TRBJ2-7	TGTGCCAGCAGCTTAGTAGGGACTAGCGGGAGGTCCTACGAGCAGTACTTC	CASSLVGTSGRSYEQYF
TRBD1	many	TRBV11-2	TRBJ1-6	TGTGCCAGCGGGACAGGGTATAATTCACCCCTCCACTTT	CASGTGYNSPLHF
NA	few	TRBV28	TRBJ1-5	TGTGCCAGCAGTACTTCCGGGGGTCAGCCCCAGCATTTT	CASSTSGGQPQHF
NA	many	TRBV7-3	TRBJ2-1	TGTGCCAGCAGCCTAGGTCAGGAAAATGAGCAGTTCTTC	CASSLGQENEQFF
NA	many	TRBV7-2	TRBJ2-3	TGTGCCAGCAGCCGGGGGAGCACAGATACGCAGTATTTT	CASSRGSTDTQYF
TRBD2	many	TRBV20-1	TRBJ2-1	TGCAGTGCCAAAACCCGACTAGCGGGACCTGAGCAGTTCTTC	CSAKTRLAGPEQFF
NA	many	TRBV7-9	TRBJ2-4	TGTGCCAGCAGCTTAGAACAGACCAACATTCAGTACTTC	CASSLEQTNIQYF
TRBD1	many	TRBV7-9	TRBJ2-5	TGTGCCAGCAGCCGTGGACAGGGAAGTGAGACCCAGTACTTC	CASSRGQGSETQYF
NA	many	TRBV2	TRBJ2-1	TGTGCCAGCAGTGTCGACAGGACTCTGAATGAGCAGTTCTTC	CASSVDRTLNEQFF
NA	many	TRBV9	TRBJ2-3	TGTGCCAGCAGCGTAGCCGCGGGGAAAGATACGCAGTATTTT	CASSVAAGKDTQYF
NA	many	TRBV5-5	TRBJ1-1	TGTGCCAGCAGCTGGGATGGCGGGGGCGGCACTGAAGCTTTCTTT	CASSWDGGGGTEAFF
TRBD2	many	TRBV7-2	TRBJ2-7	TGTGCCAGCAGCTACGGGGCGGGAGGGCTCGAGCAGTACTTC	CASSYGAGGLEQYF
TRBD1	many	TRBV7-8	TRBJ2-3	TGTGCCAGCGTATGGACAGGGCTCACAGATACGCAGTATTTT	CASVWTGLTDTQYF
NA	NA	TRBV7-2	TRBJ1-1	TGTGCCAGCAGCTTAGGCGTCTGGGGGTTCGACACTGAAGCTTTCTTT	CASSLGVWGFDTEAFF
NA	many	TRBV4-3	TRBJ2-3	TGCGCCAGCAGCGCCCGGGACTTCACAGATACGCAGTATTTT	CASSARDFTDTQYF
NA	many	TRBV5-1	TRBJ2-5	TGCGCCAGCAGCTTGATTCCTGGACCTCAAGAGACCCAGTACTTC	CASSLIPGPQETQYF
TRBD2	many	TRBV7-2	TRBJ2-7	TGTGCCAGCAGCCGCTCCGGACTAGCGGGAGGGGGAGTCGAGCAGTACTTC	CASSRSGLAGGGVEQYF
TRBD2	many	TRBV6-1	TRBJ2-2	TGTGCCAGCCTCACCGGGACTAGCGGGACCGGGGAGCTGTTTTTT	CASLTGTSGTGELFF
NA	many	TRBV7-7	TRBJ2-1	TGTGCCAGCAGCTTAGACGGGGACTCCTACAATGAGCAGTTCTTC	CASSLDGDSYNEQFF
NA	many	TRBV6-5	TRBJ2-1	TGTGCCAGCAGTTACATGGCAGGCTCCTACAATGAGCAGTTCTTC	CASSYMAGSYNEQFF
TRBD2	NA	TRBV11-2	TRBJ2-3	TGTGCCAGCAGCGACGTAGCGGGAGTTAAGGATACGCAGTATTTT	CASSDVAGVKDTQYF
TRBD1	many	TRBV5-1	TRBJ2-7	TGCGCCAGCAGAACGTCGCAGGGGGCGTTTGACGAGCAGTACTTC	CASRTSQGAFDEQYF
NA	many	TRBV24-1	TRBJ2-3	TGTGCCACCAGTGATTTGACGCTCTCGCAGTATTTT	CATSDLTLSQYF
TRBD2	many	TRBV20-1	TRBJ2-3	TGCAGTGCTAGCAGGGGTGCACTAGCGGGGACCACAGATACGCAGTATTTT	CSASRGALAGTTDTQYF
NA	many	TRBV7-6	TRBJ2-1	TGTGCCAGCAGCTTAGTTGGGTCTAGCGACAATGAGCAGTTCTTC	CASSLVGSSDNEQFF
NA	many	TRBV20-1	TRBJ2-3	TGCAGTGCAGAAGCAGATACGCAGTATTTT	CSAEADTQYF
NA	many	TRBV5-1	TRBJ2-6	TGCGCCAGCAGCTTGGACAGGGGGGGTTCGCGTGGGGCCAACGTCCTGACTTTC	CASSLDRGGSRGANVLTF
TRBD2	many	TRBV5-4	TRBJ2-1	TGTGCCAGCAGCCATCTGACTAGCGGGAGCTCCTACAATGAGCAGTTCTTC	CASSHLTSGSSYNEQFF
NA	many	TRBV3-1	TRBJ2-3	TGTGCCAGCAGCCAGACTGTTTCGCGGGACGGCACAGATACGCAGTATTTT	CASSQTVSRDGTDTQYF
NA	many	TRBV12-3/TRBV12-4	TRBJ1-2	TGTGCCAGCAGTTTATGGGGGGACCCCTATGGCTACACCTTC	CASSLWGDPYGYTF
TRBD2	NA	TRBV20-1	TRBJ2-5	TGCAGTGTTTCAGGGACTAGCACCGCGGAGACCCAGTACTTC	CSVSGTSTAETQYF
NA	many	TRBV11-2	TRBJ2-3	TGTGCCAGCACCCCGGGACTCTCAACGGATACGCAGTATTTT	CASTPGLSTDTQYF
NA	NA	TRBV2	TRBJ1-6	TGTGCCAGCAGCACCCCGGGAGATTCACCCCTCCACTTT	CASSTPGDSPLHF
TRBD2	many	TRBV7-2	TRBJ2-1	TGTGCCAGCAGCCCGCGACTAGCGGACAATGAGCAGTTCTTC	CASSPRLADNEQFF